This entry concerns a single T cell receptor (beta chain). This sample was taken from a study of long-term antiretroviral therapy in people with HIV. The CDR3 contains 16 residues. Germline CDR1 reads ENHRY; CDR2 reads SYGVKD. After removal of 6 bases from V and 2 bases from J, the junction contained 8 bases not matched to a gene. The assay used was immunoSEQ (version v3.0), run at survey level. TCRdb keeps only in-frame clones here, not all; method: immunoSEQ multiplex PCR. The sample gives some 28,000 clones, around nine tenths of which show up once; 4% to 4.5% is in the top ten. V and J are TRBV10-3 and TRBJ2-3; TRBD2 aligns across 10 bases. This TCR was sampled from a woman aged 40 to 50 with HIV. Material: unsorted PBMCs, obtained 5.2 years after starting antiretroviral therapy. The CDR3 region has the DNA TGTGCCATCAGATCTACTAGCGGGGTTTACACAGATACGCAGTATTTT. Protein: CAIRSTSGVYTDTQYF.